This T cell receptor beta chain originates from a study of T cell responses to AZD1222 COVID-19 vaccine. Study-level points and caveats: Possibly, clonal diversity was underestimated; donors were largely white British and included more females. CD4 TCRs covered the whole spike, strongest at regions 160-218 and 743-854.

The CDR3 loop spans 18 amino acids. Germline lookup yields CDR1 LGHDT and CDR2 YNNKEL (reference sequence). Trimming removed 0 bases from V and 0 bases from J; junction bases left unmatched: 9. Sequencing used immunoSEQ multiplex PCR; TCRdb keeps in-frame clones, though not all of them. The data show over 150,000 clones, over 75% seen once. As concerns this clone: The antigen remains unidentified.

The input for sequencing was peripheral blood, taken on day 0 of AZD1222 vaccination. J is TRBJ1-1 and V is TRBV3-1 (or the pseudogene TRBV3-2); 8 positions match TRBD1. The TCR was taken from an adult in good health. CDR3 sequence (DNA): TGTGCCAGCAGCCAAGAACTCAGGGGGCTTATTATGAACACTGAAGCTTTCTTT. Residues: CASSQELRGLIMNTEAFF.